This T cell receptor (beta chain) comes out of a study of CD8+ T cells in alopecia areata. Overall study: Treated patients were given oral tofacitinib, which was dosed at 5 to 10 mg twice daily. Affected scalp percentage determined the severity score of treated patients.

The V gene's germline CDR1 is MDHEN and CDR2 SYDVKM. The ends were cut back, 2 bases at V and 7 bases at J, with 13 bases in the middle. The CDR3 length is 14 residues. Treatment reported: oral pan-JAK inhibitor, 5-10 mg twice daily. Researchers gathered lesional scalp punch biopsies and peripheral blood from patients with alopecia areata. Reverse transcription of extracted RNA yielded cDNA, which provided the sequencing template. Method: immunoSEQ multiplex PCR; TCRdb's copy keeps in-frame clones and lacks some. The data show under 7,500 clones, roughly 70% seen once. As to this clone: What it binds is unknown.

Findings and limits, study-wide: It was lesional scalp, especially alopecia totalis/universalis, that showed higher clonality than normal scalp.

Here the sequenced sample was skin, taken at week 4, from a patient treated with tofacitinib. The chain combines TRBV28 with TRBJ2-3; D ambiguous. The sequence came from a human donor with alopecia areata. CDR3 loop: CASSLKGDWYTQYF. CDR3 nucleotides: TGTGCCAGCAGTTTAAAAGGCGACTGGTATACGCAGTATTTT.